This T cell receptor beta chain appears in the sequencing data of a study of Ad26.COV2.S vaccination and SARS-CoV-2 variants. Study-level background: Once or twice, 56 days apart, Ad26.COV2.S was delivered intramuscularly.

Indicated treatment: approximately 18 received Ad26.COV2.S at low or high dose, single or two shots; several received placebo; per-sample allocation not given. Specimens were obtained on day 63 following the first vaccine or placebo injection. Points on this clone: Its antigen is currently unknown.

Libraries were prepared by immunoSEQ multiplex PCR; TCRdb keeps only in-frame clonotypes and omits some of them. This sample yields roughly 420,000 clones, of which around 89% are seen a single time; roughly 4% belongs to the top ten. Study-level points and caveats: Recipients given vaccine exceeded placebo recipients in spike-specific TCR breadth.

The CDR3 extends over 17 amino acids. V shed 3 bases, J shed 1 base, and the junction held 7 bases outside the gene matches. CDR1 is SGHVS and CDR2 is FQNEAQ in the germline V gene. The rearrangement links TRBV7-8 to TRBJ1-1; TRBD1 agrees at 11 bases. The TCR comes from a person aged 18 to 59 who received the Ad26.COV2.S COVID-19 vaccine or a placebo. The sample consisted of peripheral blood, taken in a trial of Ad26.COV2.S vaccine versus placebo. Written as DNA, the CDR3 is TGTGCCAGCAGCTTCTCCGGGACAGGGGGTCGGAACACTGAAGCTTTCTTT. This translates into CASSFSGTGGRNTEAFF.